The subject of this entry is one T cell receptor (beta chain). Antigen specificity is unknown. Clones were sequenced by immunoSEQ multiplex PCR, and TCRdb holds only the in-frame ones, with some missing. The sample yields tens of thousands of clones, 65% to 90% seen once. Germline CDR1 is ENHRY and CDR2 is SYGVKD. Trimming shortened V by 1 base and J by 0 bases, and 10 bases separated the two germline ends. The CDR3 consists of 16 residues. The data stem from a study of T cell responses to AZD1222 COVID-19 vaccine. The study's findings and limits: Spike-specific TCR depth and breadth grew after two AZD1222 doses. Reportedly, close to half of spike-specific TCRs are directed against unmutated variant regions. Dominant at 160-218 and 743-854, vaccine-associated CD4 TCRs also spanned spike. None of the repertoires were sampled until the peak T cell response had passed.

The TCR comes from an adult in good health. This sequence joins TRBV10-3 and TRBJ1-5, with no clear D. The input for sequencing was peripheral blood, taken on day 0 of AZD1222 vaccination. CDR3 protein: CAISEFHRNSNQPQHF. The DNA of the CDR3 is TGTGCCATCAGTGAGTTTCACAGAAATAGCAATCAGCCCCAGCATTTT.